This TCR beta chain was identified during a study of blood T cell repertoires in COVID-19. Using immunoSEQ multiplex PCR, the repertoire was profiled, and TCRdb retains in-frame clones only, with some absent. Among just over 300,000 clones listed, about 91% were seen once. Clinical history as reported by participants underpinned cohort assignment. The CDR3 covers 15 residues. Germline values: CDR1 SGDLS, CDR2 YYNGEE. After removal of 3 bases from V and 5 bases from J, the junction contained 8 bases not matched to a gene. This clone was picked up one time. The V call is TRBV9, the J call TRBJ1-5, with 7 bases that match TRBD1. The sequenced sample consisted of PBMCs or T cells enriched from blood (not recorded which). The clonotype originates from a woman aged 40 to 50 who had recovered from COVID-19. Here the CDR3 reads CASSAEGTAYQPQHF. CDR3 coding DNA: TGTGCCAGCAGCGCGGAAGGGACAGCTTATCAGCCCCAGCATTTT.